This record covers a single T cell receptor beta chain. Its antigen is not known. The data belong to a study of CD4 T cells in relation to SARS-CoV-2 and coronaviruses. Study findings and constraints: In roughly 60% of donors, memory CD4+ clonotypes crossrecognized SARS-CoV-2 and at least one common cold coronavirus spike. Crossreactive clones expanded significantly less to SARS-CoV-2 than monoreactive clones.

Cryopreserved PBMCs were CD4-enriched, then split into naive and memory cells. This CDR3 contains 14 residues. Trimming took 3 bases from V and 6 from J; bases not matched to a gene: 6. Germline CDR1 is SGDLS and CDR2 is YYNGEE. Sequencing was performed with immunoSEQ multiplex PCR; in TCRdb, only in-frame clones are kept and a portion is missing. The repertoire holds 50,000 to 65,000 clones, with roughly 94% as singletons. The chain recombines TRBV9 with TRBJ1-5, with 7 bases aligning to TRBD1. Sequencing used naive CD4+ T cells from PBMCs. Subset described: naive CD4+ T cells isolated by negative enrichment. This TCR derives from an adult with COVID-19. The CDR3 bases are TGTGCCAGCAGCGCTGACAGGGTGGGTCAGCCCCAGCATTTT. It yields the protein CASSADRVGQPQHF.